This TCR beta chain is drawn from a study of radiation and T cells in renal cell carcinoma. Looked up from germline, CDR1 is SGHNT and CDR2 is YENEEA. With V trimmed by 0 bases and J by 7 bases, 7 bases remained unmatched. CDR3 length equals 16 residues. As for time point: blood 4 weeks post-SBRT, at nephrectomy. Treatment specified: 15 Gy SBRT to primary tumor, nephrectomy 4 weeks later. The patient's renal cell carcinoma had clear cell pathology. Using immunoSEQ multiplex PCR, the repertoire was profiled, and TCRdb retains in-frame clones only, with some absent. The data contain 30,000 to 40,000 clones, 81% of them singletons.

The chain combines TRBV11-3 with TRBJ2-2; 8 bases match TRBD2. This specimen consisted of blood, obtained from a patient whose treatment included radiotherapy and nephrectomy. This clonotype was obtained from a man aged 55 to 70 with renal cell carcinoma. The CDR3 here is CASSLDSGTIIGELFF. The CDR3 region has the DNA TGTGCCAGCAGCTTAGATAGCGGGACGATTATCGGGGAGCTGTTTTTT. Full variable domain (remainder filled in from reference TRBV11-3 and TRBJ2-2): EAGVVQSPRYKIIEKKQPVAFWCNPISGHNTLYWYLQNLGQGPELLIRYENEEAVDDSQLPKDRFSAERLKGVDSTLKIQPAELGDSAVYLCASSLDSGTIIGELFFGEGSRLTVL.